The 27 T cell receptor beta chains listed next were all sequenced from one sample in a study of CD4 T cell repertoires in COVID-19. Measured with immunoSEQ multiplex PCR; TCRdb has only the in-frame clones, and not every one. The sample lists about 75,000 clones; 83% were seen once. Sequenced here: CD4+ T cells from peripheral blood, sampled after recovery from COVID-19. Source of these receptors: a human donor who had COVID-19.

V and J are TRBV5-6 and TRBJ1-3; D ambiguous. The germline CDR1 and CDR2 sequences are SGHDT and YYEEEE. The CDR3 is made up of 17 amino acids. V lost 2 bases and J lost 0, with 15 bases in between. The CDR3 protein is CASSFIPGRASGNTIYF. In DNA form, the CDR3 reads TGTGCCAGCAGCTTTATTCCAGGCCGCGCCTCTGGAAACACCATATATTTT.

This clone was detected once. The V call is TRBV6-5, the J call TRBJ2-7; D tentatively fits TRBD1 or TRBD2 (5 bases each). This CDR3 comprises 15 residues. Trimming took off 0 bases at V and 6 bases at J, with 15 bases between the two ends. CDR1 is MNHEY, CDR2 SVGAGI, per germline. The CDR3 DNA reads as TGTGCCAGCAGTTACTCTGGGCAGGGACGGAGCGAGCAGTACTTC. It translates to CASSYSGQGRSEQYF.

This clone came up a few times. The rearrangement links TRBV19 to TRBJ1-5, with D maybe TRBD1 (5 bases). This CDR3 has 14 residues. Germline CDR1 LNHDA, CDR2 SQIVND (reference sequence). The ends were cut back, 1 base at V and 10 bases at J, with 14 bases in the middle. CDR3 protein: CASSIGPGGEPQHF. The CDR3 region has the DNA TGTGCCAGTAGTATAGGTCCGGGGGGGGAACCCCAGCATTTT.

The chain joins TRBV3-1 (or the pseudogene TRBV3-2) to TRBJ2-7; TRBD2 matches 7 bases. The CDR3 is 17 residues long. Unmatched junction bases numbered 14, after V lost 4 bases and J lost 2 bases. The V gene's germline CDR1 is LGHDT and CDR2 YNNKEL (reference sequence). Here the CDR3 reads CASSPLVRASGPYEQYF. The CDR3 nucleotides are TGTGCCAGCAGCCCTCTTGTCCGGGCTAGCGGCCCCTACGAGCAGTACTTC.

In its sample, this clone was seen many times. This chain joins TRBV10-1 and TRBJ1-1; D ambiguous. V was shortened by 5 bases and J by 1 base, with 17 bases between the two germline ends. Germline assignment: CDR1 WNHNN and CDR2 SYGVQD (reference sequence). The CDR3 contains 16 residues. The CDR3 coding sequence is TGCGCCAGCAGTCCTAGCCCGGTTCAAGGGAACACTGAAGCTTTCTTT. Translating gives CASSPSPVQGNTEAFF.

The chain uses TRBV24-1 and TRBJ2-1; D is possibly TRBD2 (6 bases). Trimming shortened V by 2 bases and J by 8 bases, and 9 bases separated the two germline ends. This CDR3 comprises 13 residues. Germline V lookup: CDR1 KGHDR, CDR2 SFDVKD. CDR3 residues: CATSDWDSDEQFF. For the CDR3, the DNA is TGTGCCACCAGTGATTGGGACTCGGATGAGCAGTTCTTC.

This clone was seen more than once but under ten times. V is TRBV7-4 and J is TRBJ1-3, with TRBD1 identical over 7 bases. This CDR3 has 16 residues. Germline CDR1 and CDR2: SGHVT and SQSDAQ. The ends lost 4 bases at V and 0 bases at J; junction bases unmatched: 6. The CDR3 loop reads CASSWDSLSSGNTIYF. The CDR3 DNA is TGTGCCAGCAGCTGGGACAGCTTAAGCTCTGGAAACACCATATATTTT.

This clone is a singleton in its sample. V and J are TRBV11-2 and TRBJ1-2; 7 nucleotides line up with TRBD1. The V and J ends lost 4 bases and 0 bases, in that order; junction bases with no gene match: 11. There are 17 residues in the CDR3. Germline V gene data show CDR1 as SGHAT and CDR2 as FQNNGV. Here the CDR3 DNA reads TGTGCCAGCAGCTCCCCCCCCACAGGGGCCCCTAACTATGGCTACACCTTC. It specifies CASSSPPTGAPNYGYTF.

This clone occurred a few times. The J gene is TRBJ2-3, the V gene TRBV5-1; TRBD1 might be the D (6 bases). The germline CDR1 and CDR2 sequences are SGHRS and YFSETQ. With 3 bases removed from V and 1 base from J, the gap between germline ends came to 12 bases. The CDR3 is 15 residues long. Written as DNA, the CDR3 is TGCGCCAGCAGCTCCCGGGACACACGCACAGATACGCAGTATTTT. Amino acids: CASSSRDTRTDTQYF.

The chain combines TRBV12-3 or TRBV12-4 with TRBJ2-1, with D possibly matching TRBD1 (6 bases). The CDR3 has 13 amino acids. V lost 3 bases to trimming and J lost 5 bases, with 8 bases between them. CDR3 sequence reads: CASSFWTDNEQFF. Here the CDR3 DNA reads TGTGCCAGCAGTTTTTGGACAGACAATGAGCAGTTCTTC.

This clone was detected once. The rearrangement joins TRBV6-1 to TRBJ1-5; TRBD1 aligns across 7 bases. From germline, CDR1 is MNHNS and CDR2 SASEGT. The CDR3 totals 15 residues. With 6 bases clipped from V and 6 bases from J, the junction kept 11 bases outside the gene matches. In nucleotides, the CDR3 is TGTGCCAGCAGCCTAGGGGGCAGGGTGGCTCAGCCCCAGCATTTT. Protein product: CASSLGGRVAQPQHF.

CDR3 coding DNA: TGCGCCAGCAGAAGGACAGGATCCTACGAGCAGTACTTC. It encodes CASRRTGSYEQYF. The chain uses TRBV5-1 and TRBJ2-7, with TRBD1 identical over 7 bases. V gave up 5 bases and J gave up 1 base; unmatched junction bases: 3. The CDR3 is 13 residues long. Germline V gene lookup returns CDR1 SGHRS and CDR2 YFSETQ. Supplemented by reference TRBV5-1 and TRBJ2-7, the full variable domain reads KAGVTQTPRYLIKTRGQQVTLSCSPISGHRSVSWYQQTPGQGLQFLFEYFSETQRNKGNFPGRFSGRQFSNSRSEMNVSTLELGDSALYLCASRRTGSYEQYFGPGTRLTVT.

CDR3 sequence: CASSAFGGYEQYF. In DNA form, the CDR3 reads TGCGCCAGCAGCGCCTTCGGGGGCTACGAGCAGTACTTC. The chain employs TRBV5-1 and TRBJ2-7; D possibly corresponds to TRBD2 (6 bases). There are 13 residues in the CDR3. V was cut by 4 bases and J by 3 bases, with 11 bases left in between. Germline CDR1 and CDR2: SGHRS and YFSETQ.

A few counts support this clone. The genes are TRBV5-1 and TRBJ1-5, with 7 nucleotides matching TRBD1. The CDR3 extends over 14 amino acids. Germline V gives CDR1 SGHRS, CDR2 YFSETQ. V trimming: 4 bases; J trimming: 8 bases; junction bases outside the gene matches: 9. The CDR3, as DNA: TGCGCCAGCAGCCCACAGGGGCTCTCCGAGCCCCAGCATTTT. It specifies CASSPQGLSEPQHF.

As DNA, the CDR3 is TGTGCCAGCAATGGGTATGGTAGCGAGCAGTACTTC. As protein: CASNGYGSEQYF. The rearrangement links TRBV2 to TRBJ2-7; no clear D gene. Trimming took off 7 bases at V and 6 bases at J, with 13 bases between the two ends. The CDR3 contains 12 residues. Germline V gene sequence: CDR1 SNHLY, CDR2 FYNNEI. The variable domain in full, with the rest retrieved from reference TRBV2 and TRBJ2-7, is EPEVTQTPSHQVTQMGQEVILRCVPISNHLYFYWYRQILGQKVEFLVSFYNNEISEKSEIFDDQFSVERPDGSNFTLKIRSTKLEDSAMYFCASNGYGSEQYFGPGTRLTVT.

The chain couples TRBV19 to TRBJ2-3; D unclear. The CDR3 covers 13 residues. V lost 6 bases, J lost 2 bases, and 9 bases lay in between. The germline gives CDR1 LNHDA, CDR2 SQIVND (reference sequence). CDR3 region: CASSPTYTDTQYF. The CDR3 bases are TGTGCCAGTAGCCCCACATACACAGATACGCAGTATTTT.

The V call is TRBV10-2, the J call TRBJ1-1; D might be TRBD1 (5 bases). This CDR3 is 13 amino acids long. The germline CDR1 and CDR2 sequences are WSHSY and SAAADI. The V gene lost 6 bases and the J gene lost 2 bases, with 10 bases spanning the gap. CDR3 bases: TGCGCCAGCAGCCCGAGGGGAAACACTGAAGCTTTCTTT. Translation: CASSPRGNTEAFF.

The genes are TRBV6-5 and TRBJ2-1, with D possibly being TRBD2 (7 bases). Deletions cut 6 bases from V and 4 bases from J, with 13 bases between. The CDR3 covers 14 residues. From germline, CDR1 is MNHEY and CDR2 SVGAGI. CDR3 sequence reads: CASRLGGQYNEQFF. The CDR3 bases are TGTGCCAGCAGGCTGGGGGGGCAGTACAATGAGCAGTTCTTC.

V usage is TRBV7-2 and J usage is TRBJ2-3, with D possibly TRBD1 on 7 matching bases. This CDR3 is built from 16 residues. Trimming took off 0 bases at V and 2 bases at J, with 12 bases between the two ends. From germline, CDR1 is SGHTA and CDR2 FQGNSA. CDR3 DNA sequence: TGTGCCAGCAGCTTAGCACCAGGGGGGTACACAGATACGCAGTATTTT. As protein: CASSLAPGGYTDTQYF.

CDR3 residues: CASSEDPGRNYGYTF. The CDR3 nucleotides read TGTGCCAGCAGTGAAGACCCAGGCAGAAACTATGGCTACACCTTC. V and J are TRBV6-1 and TRBJ1-2; D call uncertain. From germline, CDR1 is MNHNS and CDR2 SASEGT. The CDR3 is 15 amino acids. Trimming took 1 base from V and 2 from J, leaving 11 bases between them.

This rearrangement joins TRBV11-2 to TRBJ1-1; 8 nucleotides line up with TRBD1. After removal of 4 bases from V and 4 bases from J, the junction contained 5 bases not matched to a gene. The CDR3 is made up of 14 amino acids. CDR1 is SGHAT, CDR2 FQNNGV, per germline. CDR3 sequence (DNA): TGTGCCAGCAGCTGGGGACAGGCCCGCACTGAAGCTTTCTTT. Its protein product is CASSWGQARTEAFF.

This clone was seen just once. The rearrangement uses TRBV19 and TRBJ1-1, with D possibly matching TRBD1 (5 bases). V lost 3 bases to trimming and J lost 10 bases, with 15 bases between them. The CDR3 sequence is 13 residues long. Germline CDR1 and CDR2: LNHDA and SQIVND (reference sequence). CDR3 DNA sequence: TGTGCCAGTAGTATGAATGCCGGGGCCATAGCTTTCTTT. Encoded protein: CASSMNAGAIAFF.

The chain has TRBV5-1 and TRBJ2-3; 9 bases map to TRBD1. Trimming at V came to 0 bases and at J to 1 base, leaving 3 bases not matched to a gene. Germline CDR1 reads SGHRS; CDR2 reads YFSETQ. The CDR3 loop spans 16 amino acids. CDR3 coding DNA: TGCGCCAGCAGCTTGGGTGGACAGGGGCGCACAGATACGCAGTATTTT. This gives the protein CASSLGGQGRTDTQYF.

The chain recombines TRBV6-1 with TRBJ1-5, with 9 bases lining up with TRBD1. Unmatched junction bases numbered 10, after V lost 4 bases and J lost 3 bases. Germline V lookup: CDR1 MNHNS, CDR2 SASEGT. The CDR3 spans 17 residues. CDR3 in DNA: TGTGCCAGCAGTGCTTACCGGGGGACAGGGTCCAATCAGCCCCAGCATTTT. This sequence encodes CASSAYRGTGSNQPQHF.

The chain's CDR3 is CASSRGNSQETQYF. As DNA, the CDR3 is TGTGCCAGCTCAAGGGGTAATAGCCAAGAGACCCAGTACTTC. The V call is TRBV18, the J call TRBJ2-5, with D maybe TRBD1 (5 bases). Trimming shortened V by 5 bases and J by 1 base, and 11 bases separated the two germline ends. Germline CDR1 KGHSH, CDR2 LQKENI. This CDR3 region has 14 residues.

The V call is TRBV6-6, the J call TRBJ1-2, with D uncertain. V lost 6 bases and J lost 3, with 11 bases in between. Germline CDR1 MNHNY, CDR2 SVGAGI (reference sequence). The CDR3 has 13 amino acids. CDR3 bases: TGTGCCAGCAGGACCAGTATAGACTATGGCTACACCTTC. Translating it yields CASRTSIDYGYTF.

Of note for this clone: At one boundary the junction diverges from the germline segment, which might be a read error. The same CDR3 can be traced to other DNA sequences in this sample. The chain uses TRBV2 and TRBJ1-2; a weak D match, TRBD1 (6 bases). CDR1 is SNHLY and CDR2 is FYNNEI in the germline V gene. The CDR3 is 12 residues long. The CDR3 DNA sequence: TGTGCCAGCAGGGAAGGGGGCTATGGCTACACCTTC. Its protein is CASREGGYGYTF. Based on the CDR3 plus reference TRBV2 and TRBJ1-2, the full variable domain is EPEVTQTPSHQVTQMGQEVILRCVPISNHLYFYWYRQILGQKVEFLVSFYNNEISEKSEIFDDQFSVERPDGSNFTLKIRSTKLEDSAMYFCASREGGYGYTFGSGTRLTVV.